The clone carrying this T cell receptor beta chain was detected ten times or more. Each CDR3 protein is one row after TCRdb ran MiXCR on the 5' RACE reads. The data contain roughly 190,000 distinct CDR3 sequences, 8% to 13% of them singletons. The sample belongs to a study of T cells after yellow fever vaccination. Germline lookup yields CDR1 DFQATT and CDR2 SNEGSKA (reference sequence). Germline trimming cut 0 bases from V and 7 bases from J; bases unmatched to any gene: 8. The CDR3 is 15 amino acids. The sample in question was CD8+ T cells sorted from PBMCs, obtained 15 days after the yellow fever booster vaccination. The clonotype was recovered from a man aged 18-30 years who received the YFV17D yellow fever vaccine. The rearrangement uses TRBV20-1 and TRBJ2-1; 8 bases fit TRBD1. CDR3 DNA sequence: TGCAGTGCTAGAGATAACCAGGGGGCATGGAATGAGCAGTTCTTC. This sequence encodes CSARDNQGAWNEQFF.